This T cell receptor beta chain emerged from a study of response to subunit inactivated influenza vaccine. General study points: T cells newly recruited by each seasonal influenza vaccination are few, the authors suggested.

TCRdb fed the RT-PCR reads into MiXCR, producing one record per CDR3 protein. This sample carries more than 700,000 distinct CDR3 sequences, approximately 21% of them seen once, and the ten largest clones take roughly a tenth. A note on this clonotype: Antigen specificity is unknown.

The CDR3 is made up of 14 amino acids. Germline CDR1 SGHAT, CDR2 FQNNGV. The V gene end was trimmed by 8 bases and the J gene end by 4 bases; junction bases not matched to a gene: 7. This TCR was recovered from a man in his fifties who received an inactivated influenza vaccine. Sequenced here: PBMCs from blood, sampled roughly 5 days after vaccination. The gene calls are TRBV11-2 and TRBJ2-1, with 8 nucleotides matching TRBD1. CDR3 DNA: TGTGCCAGCGGGCCCGGACAGGGATACAATGAGCAGTTCTTC. Translation gives CASGPGQGYNEQFF.